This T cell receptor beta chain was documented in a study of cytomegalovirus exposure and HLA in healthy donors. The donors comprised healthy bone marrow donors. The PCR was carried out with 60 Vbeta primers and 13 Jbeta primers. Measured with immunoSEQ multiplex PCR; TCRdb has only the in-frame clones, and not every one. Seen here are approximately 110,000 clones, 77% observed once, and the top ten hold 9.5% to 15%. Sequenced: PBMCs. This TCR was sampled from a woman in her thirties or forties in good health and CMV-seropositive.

CDR3 residues: CASSSGSGTGYEKLFF. The DNA for the CDR3 is TGTGCCAGCAGCTCCGGAAGTGGGACAGGGTATGAAAAACTGTTTTTT. V and J are TRBV7-9 and TRBJ1-4, with 9 bases identical to TRBD1. The CDR3 loop spans 16 amino acids. CDR1 is SEHNR and CDR2 is FQNEAQ in the germline V gene (reference sequence). Unmatched junction bases numbered 9, after V lost 4 bases and J lost 6 bases.